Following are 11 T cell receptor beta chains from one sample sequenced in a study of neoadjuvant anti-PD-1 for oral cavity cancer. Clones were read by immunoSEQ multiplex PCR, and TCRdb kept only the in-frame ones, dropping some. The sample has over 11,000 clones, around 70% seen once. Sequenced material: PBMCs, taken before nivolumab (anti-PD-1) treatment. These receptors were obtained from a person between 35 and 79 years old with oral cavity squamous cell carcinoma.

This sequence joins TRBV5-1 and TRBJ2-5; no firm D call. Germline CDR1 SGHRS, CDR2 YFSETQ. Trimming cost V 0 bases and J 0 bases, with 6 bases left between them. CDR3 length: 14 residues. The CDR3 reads CASSLEWDQETQYF. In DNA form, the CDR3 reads TGCGCCAGCAGCTTGGAGTGGGACCAAGAGACCCAGTACTTC.

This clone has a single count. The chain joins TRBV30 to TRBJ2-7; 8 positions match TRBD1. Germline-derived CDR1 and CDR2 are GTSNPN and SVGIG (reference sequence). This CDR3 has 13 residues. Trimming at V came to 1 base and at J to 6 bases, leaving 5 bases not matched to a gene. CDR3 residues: CAWSERTGREQYF. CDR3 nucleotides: TGTGCCTGGAGTGAACGGACAGGGCGCGAGCAGTACTTC.

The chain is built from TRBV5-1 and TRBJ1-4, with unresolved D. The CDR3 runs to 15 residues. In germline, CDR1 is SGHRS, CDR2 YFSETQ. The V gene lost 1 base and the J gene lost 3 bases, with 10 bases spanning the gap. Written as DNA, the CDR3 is TGCGCCAGCAGCTTGTCGCGGGGATCTAATGAAAAACTGTTTTTT. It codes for CASSLSRGSNEKLFF.

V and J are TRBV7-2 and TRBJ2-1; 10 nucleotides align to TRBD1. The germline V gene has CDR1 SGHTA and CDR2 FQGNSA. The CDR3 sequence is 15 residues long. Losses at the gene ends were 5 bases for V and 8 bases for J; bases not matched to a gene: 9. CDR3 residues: CASSPGTGVGDEQFF. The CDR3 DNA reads TGTGCCAGCAGCCCTGGGACAGGGGTAGGCGATGAGCAGTTCTTC. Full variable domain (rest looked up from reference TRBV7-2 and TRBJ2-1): GAGVSQSPSNKVTEKGKDVELRCDPISGHTALYWYRQSLGQGLEFLIYFQGNSAPDKSGLPSDRFSAERTGGSVSTLTIQRTQQEDSAVYLCASSPGTGVGDEQFFGPGTRLTVL.

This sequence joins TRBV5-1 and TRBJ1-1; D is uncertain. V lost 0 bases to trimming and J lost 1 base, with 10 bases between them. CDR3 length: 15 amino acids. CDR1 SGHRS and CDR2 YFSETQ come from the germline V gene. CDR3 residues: CASSLDGRGNTEAFF. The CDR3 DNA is TGCGCCAGCAGCTTGGACGGACGCGGGAACACTGAAGCTTTCTTT. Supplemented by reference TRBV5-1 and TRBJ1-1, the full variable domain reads KAGVTQTPRYLIKTRGQQVTLSCSPISGHRSVSWYQQTPGQGLQFLFEYFSETQRNKGNFPGRFSGRQFSNSRSEMNVSTLELGDSALYLCASSLDGRGNTEAFFGQGTRLTVV.

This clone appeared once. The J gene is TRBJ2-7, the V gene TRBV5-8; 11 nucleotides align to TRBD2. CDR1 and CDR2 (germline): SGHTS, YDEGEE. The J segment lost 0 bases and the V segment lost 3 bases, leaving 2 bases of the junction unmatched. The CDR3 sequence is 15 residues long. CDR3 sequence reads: CASSSGTSGSYEQYF. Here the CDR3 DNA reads TGTGCCAGCAGCTCCGGGACTAGCGGCTCCTACGAGCAGTACTTC.

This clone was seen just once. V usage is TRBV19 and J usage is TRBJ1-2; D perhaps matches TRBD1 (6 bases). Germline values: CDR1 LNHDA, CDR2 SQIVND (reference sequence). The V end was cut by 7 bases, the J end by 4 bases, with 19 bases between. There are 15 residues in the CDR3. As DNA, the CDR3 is TGTGCCAGTACTCCCACGGACAGAGCCCTCTATGGCTACACCTTC. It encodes CASTPTDRALYGYTF.

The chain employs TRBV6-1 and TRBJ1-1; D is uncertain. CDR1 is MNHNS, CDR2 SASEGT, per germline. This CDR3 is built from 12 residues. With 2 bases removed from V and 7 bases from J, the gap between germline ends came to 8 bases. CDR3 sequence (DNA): TGTGCCAGCAGTGAAAGGGCAGATGAAGCTTTCTTT. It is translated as CASSERADEAFF.

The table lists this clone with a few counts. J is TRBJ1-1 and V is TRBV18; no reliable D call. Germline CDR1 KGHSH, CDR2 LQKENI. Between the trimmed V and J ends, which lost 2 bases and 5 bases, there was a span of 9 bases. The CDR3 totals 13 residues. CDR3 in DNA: TGTGCCAGCTCACCAAGGGAGACTACTGAAGCTTTCTTT. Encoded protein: CASSPRETTEAFF.

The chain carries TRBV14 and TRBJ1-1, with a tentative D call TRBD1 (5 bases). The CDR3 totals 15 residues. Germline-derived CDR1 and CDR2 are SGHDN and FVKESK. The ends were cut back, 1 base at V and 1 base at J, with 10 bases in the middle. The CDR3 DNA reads TGTGCCAGCAGCCAAGGTTCAGGGCCGAACACTGAAGCTTTCTTT. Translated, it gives CASSQGSGPNTEAFF.

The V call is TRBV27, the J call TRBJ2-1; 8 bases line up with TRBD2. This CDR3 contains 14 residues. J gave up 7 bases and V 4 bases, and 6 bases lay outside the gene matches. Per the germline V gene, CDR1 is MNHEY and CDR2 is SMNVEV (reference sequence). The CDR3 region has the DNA TGTGCCAGCAGTTCCTTAGCGGGATTGAATGAGCAGTTCTTC. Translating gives CASSSLAGLNEQFF.